A selection of T cell receptor beta chains follows, all from one sample in a study of vaccination effects on CD4 cells after COVID-19. No antigen is known for these receptors. Only in-frame clones appear in the TCRdb table, and some are missing; sequencing was by immunoSEQ multiplex PCR. This table holds roughly 41,000 clones, under 85% found once. Sequenced material: CD4+ T cells from PBMCs cultured with HCoV-NL63 spike peptides, taken before COVID-19 vaccination. Every receptor here comes from a human donor who received a COVID-19 vaccine. Each CDR3 is given with its conserved first and last residue. D genes are given only for firm matches.

15	.	TRBV11-3	TRBJ1-1	TGTGCCAGCAGCCAGACAAGGGGGTCGCGCACTGAAGCTTTCTTT	CASSQTRGSRTEAFF
16	.	TRBV27	TRBJ1-1	TGTGCCAGCAGTAGCTTTTTTCGGCAGCTGAACACTGAAGCTTTCTTT	CASSSFFRQLNTEAFF
14	TRBD1	TRBV6-5	TRBJ1-5	TGTGCCAGCACCCCGGGACAGAGCAATCAGCCCCAGCATTTT	CASTPGQSNQPQHF
13	TRBD1	TRBV27	TRBJ2-5	TGTGCCAGCAGGGACAGGGGAAGGGAGACCCAGTACTTC	CASRDRGRETQYF
13	.	TRBV9	TRBJ2-5	TGTGCCAGCAGCGTAGGAGGTCAAGAGACCCAGTACTTC	CASSVGGQETQYF
21	TRBD1	TRBV4-1	TRBJ1-4	TGCGCCAGCAGCCAAGATATTTGGTCCAGGGCAGGGGGCGCGGGTAATGAAAAACTGTTTTTT	CASSQDIWSRAGGAGNEKLFF
12	.	TRBV12-5	TRBJ1-1	TGTGCTAGTGGGGCCCAGAACACTGAAGCTTTCTTT	CASGAQNTEAFF
17	.	TRBV4-1	TRBJ2-5	TGCGCCAGCAGCCCAGGGGGGTCAGGGTTGAATCGAGAGACCCAGTACTTC	CASSPGGSGLNRETQYF
16	TRBD1	TRBV6-5	TRBJ1-2	TGTGCCAGCAGTTACTCTAGGACAGGGGGCTTCTATGGCTACACCTTC	CASSYSRTGGFYGYTF
11	.	TRBV19	TRBJ1-2	TGTGCCAGTAGTCTGCTGGGTGGCTACACCTTC	CASSLLGGYTF
15	.	TRBV25-1	TRBJ1-2	TGTGCCAGCAGTGACCTCGGGGCAGAAAGCTATGGCTACACCTTC	CASSDLGAESYGYTF
14	.	TRBV5-1	TRBJ1-2	TGCGCCAGCAGCTTGGAACCAGGGAGGTATGGCTACACCTTC	CASSLEPGRYGYTF
13	.	TRBV4-1	TRBJ2-3	TGCGCCAGCAGCCTCTCGGGCACAGATACGCAGTATTTT	CASSLSGTDTQYF
16	.	TRBV27	TRBJ2-3	TGTGCCAGCAGTGTCGGACCGCTTTTTTATCCAGATACGCAGTATTTT	CASSVGPLFYPDTQYF
15	TRBD1	TRBV7-3	TRBJ2-5	TGTGCCAGCTCGCGGGGACAGGGGGCAAGAGAGACCCAGTACTTC	CASSRGQGARETQYF
14	.	TRBV13	TRBJ1-1	TGTGCCAGCAGCTTAGTTTATCAGAACACTGAAGCTTTCTTT	CASSLVYQNTEAFF